This T cell receptor beta chain was recorded in a study of spatial heterogeneity in lung cancer. In the study overall: Each distinct TCR and UMI combination averaged more than ten appearances in raw reads.

Individually, TCR cDNA molecules were each labelled with a unique molecular identifier. MiXCR was run by TCRdb on the 5' RACE reads, yielding one entry per CDR3 protein. The sample contains more than 60,000 distinct CDR3 sequences, under 7.5% of which appear only once. Time point described: sample taken at primary tumor resection. In each case, whole RNA from tumor, nontumor lung or frozen PBMC was sequenced unsorted. Whole-study results and caveats: Circulating ubiquitous expanded tumor TCRs were observed more frequently at resection than at follow-up.

This clonotype showed up many times. What it binds is not known. V was clipped by 4 bases and J by 0 bases; unmatched bases: 3. Germline CDR1 is SGHTA and CDR2 is FQGTGA. The CDR3 consists of 15 residues. The TCR was taken from a female donor with early-stage non-small cell lung cancer. The sequencing here drew on PBMCs, taken at surgery. The chain is built from TRBV7-3 and TRBJ2-3, with 8 positions matching TRBD1. The CDR3 region has the DNA TGTGCCAGCAGCTCAAGGACAGGGAGCACAGATACGCAGTATTTT. Translated, it gives CASSSRTGSTDTQYF.